Below, 20 T cell receptor beta chains from the same sample are listed, as sequenced in a study of cytotoxic CD8 clonotypes in ibrutinib-treated CLL. Data came from immunoSEQ multiplex PCR; TCRdb stores just in-frame clones and leaves some out. Here the sample spans around 310,000 clones, 80% being singletons. This specimen was PBMCs, taken before ibrutinib treatment. These receptor sequences come from a human donor with chronic lymphocytic leukemia.

The rearrangement links TRBV27 to TRBJ2-3; 12 nucleotides agree with TRBD2. J lost 5 bases, V lost 4 bases, and 16 bases had no gene match. Germline loops: CDR1 MNHEY, CDR2 SMNVEV (reference sequence). The CDR3 is made up of 19 amino acids. The DNA for the CDR3 is TGTGCCAGCAGTTACAAATCAAAGACTAGCGGGAGCAAGGTAGATACGCAGTATTTT. Translating gives CASSYKSKTSGSKVDTQYF.

The sample holds one count of this clone. The chain recombines TRBV27 with TRBJ2-2; 8 bases map to TRBD2. The CDR3 has 18 residues. The V and J ends lost 5 bases and 7 bases, in that order; junction bases with no gene match: 18. Germline CDR1 is MNHEY and CDR2 is SMNVEV (reference sequence). CDR3 protein: CASSPDGLAVSSGGELFF. The CDR3 region has the DNA TGTGCCAGCAGTCCTGACGGACTAGCTGTGAGCTCGGGCGGGGAGCTGTTTTTT.

The chain couples TRBV11-3 to TRBJ2-5, with D perhaps TRBD1 or TRBD2 (5 bases each). V was pared by 1 base and J by 4 bases, with 10 bases between. Germline values: CDR1 SGHNT, CDR2 YENEEA. The CDR3 totals 14 residues. CDR3 sequence (DNA): TGTGCCAGCAGCTTAGGGGGGTTTCCAGAGACCCAGTACTTC. This encodes CASSLGGFPETQYF.

The CDR3 nucleotides are TGCGCCAGCAGCTTGCTCCGGAACGAGCAGTACTTC. Its translation: CASSLLRNEQYF. This sequence joins TRBV5-1 and TRBJ2-7, with D unclear. CDR3 length: 12 residues. Germline V gene lookup returns CDR1 SGHRS and CDR2 YFSETQ. With 1 base removed from V and 5 bases from J, the gap between germline ends came to 7 bases.

The chain carries TRBV5-1 and TRBJ1-1; D uncertain. CDR3 size: 14 residues. Germline CDR1 is SGHRS and CDR2 is YFSETQ. V lost 4 bases and J 1 base, leaving 11 bases between the germline ends. CDR3 amino acids: CASSPVGPNTEAFF. CDR3 DNA sequence: TGCGCCAGCAGCCCGGTCGGACCGAACACTGAAGCTTTCTTT.

The chain uses TRBV10-3 and TRBJ2-7; TRBD1 is a possible D gene (5 bases). Looked up from germline, CDR1 is ENHRY and CDR2 is SYGVKD. This CDR3 is built from 11 residues. Between the trimmed V and J ends, which lost 3 bases and 6 bases, there was a span of 6 bases. The CDR3 loop is CAISDTGEQYF. The CDR3 nucleotides read TGTGCCATCAGTGATACAGGCGAGCAGTACTTC.

V usage is TRBV7-2 and J usage is TRBJ2-3, with a weak D call TRBD1 (5 bases). This CDR3 has 13 amino acids. Trimming left V 4 bases short and J 4 bases short, with 9 bases between. The germline V gene has CDR1 SGHTA and CDR2 FQGNSA. As DNA, the CDR3 is TGTGCCAGCAGCTCTGAGACAGCAGATACGCAGTATTTT. This sequence encodes CASSSETADTQYF.

This clone was recorded only once. The chain recombines TRBV18 with TRBJ1-2; D remains ambiguous. Trimming left V 6 bases short and J 8 bases short, with 13 bases between. The CDR3 length is 12 residues. Germline V gene sequence: CDR1 KGHSH, CDR2 LQKENI. CDR3 protein: CASSLLRDGYTF. The CDR3 nucleotides read TGTGCCAGCTCCCTCCTACGCGACGGCTACACCTTC.

A note on this clone: Different DNA sequences within this sample yield the same CDR3. V is TRBV7-8 and J is TRBJ1-1; D not certain. The germline V gene has CDR1 SGHVS and CDR2 FQNEAQ. V was shortened by 5 bases and J by 0 bases, with 1 base between the two germline ends. The CDR3 covers 11 residues. The CDR3 sequence: CASSLNTEAFF. CDR3 coding DNA: TGTGCCAGCAGCCTGAACACTGAAGCTTTCTTT.

The rearrangement uses TRBV11-2 and TRBJ2-1; D is unclear. Trimming took off 5 bases at V and 2 bases at J, with 10 bases between the two ends. This CDR3 contains 14 residues. Germline V gives CDR1 SGHAT, CDR2 FQNNGV. This chain's CDR3 is CASSVRLAYNEQFF. For the CDR3, the DNA is TGTGCCAGCAGCGTACGGCTAGCCTACAATGAGCAGTTCTTC.

This clone came up a few times. The gene calls are TRBV6-5 and TRBJ2-1; TRBD1 or TRBD2 may be the D gene (5 bases each). Germline V gene lookup returns CDR1 MNHEY and CDR2 SVGAGI. The V gene lost 2 bases and the J gene lost 0 bases, with 8 bases spanning the gap. This CDR3 contains 15 residues. The CDR3 here is CASSYRGLSYNEQFF. CDR3 DNA: TGTGCCAGCAGTTACCGGGGCCTCTCCTACAATGAGCAGTTCTTC.

The V gene is TRBV27, the J gene TRBJ2-3; D is perhaps TRBD2 (5 bases). The V end was cut by 5 bases, the J end by 8 bases, with 8 bases between. Germline CDR1 MNHEY, CDR2 SMNVEV (reference sequence). The length of the CDR3 is 11 residues. The CDR3 DNA follows: TGTGCCAGCAGTGGAGGAGGTACGCAGTATTTT. Translation gives CASSGGGTQYF.

The rearrangement joins TRBV28 to TRBJ2-3; 15 positions match TRBD2. Germline CDR1 MDHEN, CDR2 SYDVKM. This CDR3 comprises 18 residues. With 3 bases clipped from V and 4 bases from J, the junction kept 8 bases outside the gene matches. The CDR3 loop reads CASSFRGLAGGNPDTQYF. The CDR3 DNA sequence: TGTGCCAGCAGTTTCCGCGGACTAGCGGGAGGGAATCCAGATACGCAGTATTTT.

The J gene is TRBJ2-7, the V gene TRBV28; 10 nucleotides line up with TRBD1. Trimming removed 6 bases from V and 5 bases from J; junction bases left unmatched: 4. From germline, CDR1 is MDHEN and CDR2 SYDVKM. This CDR3 is built from 13 residues. This chain's CDR3 is CASRDRGSDEQYF. The CDR3 DNA reads as TGTGCCAGCAGGGACAGGGGGTCAGACGAGCAGTACTTC.

V usage is TRBV7-9 and J usage is TRBJ2-7, with 10 bases fitting TRBD2. Trimming cost V 3 bases and J 2 bases; bases outside gene matches: 4. The CDR3 has 15 residues. Germline V gene data show CDR1 as SEHNR and CDR2 as FQNEAQ (reference sequence). CDR3: CASSFVLAGPYEQYF. The CDR3 DNA follows: TGTGCCAGCAGCTTTGTACTAGCGGGACCCTACGAGCAGTACTTC.

This clone was observed a few times. The genes are TRBV28 and TRBJ1-1; D call uncertain. This CDR3 spans 16 amino acids. Germline V lookup: CDR1 MDHEN, CDR2 SYDVKM. The ends were cut back, 4 bases at V and 1 base at J, with 16 bases in the middle. The CDR3 DNA is TGTGCCAGCAGTTCCCCCGGTGAGGGAGCGAACACTGAAGCTTTCTTT. As protein: CASSSPGEGANTEAFF.

The chain is built from TRBV29-1 and TRBJ2-5; D is perhaps TRBD2 (5 bases). V was shortened by 6 bases and J by 5 bases, with 13 bases between the two germline ends. Germline values: CDR1 SQVTM, CDR2 ANQGSEA. The CDR3 has 12 amino acids. For the CDR3, the DNA is TGCAGCGTGGTCGGGATCGGGGAGACCCAGTACTTC. Its protein is CSVVGIGETQYF.

As concerns this clone: At one of its ends the junction is not consistent with the germline gene, which may arise from a read error. The chain carries TRBV2 and TRBJ1-3; D perhaps matches TRBD1 (5 bases). This CDR3 has 14 amino acids. Germline V gene sequence: CDR1 SNHLY, CDR2 FYNNEI. The CDR3 DNA sequence: TGTGCCAGCAGGGAAGGACACTCTGGAAACACCATATATTTT. Translation: CASREGHSGNTIYF.

This rearrangement joins TRBV12-5 to TRBJ2-1; possibly TRBD1 or TRBD2 for D (6 bases each). The germline gives CDR1 LGHNT, CDR2 FRNRAP. CDR3 size: 15 residues. Trimming took 6 bases from V and 14 from J, leaving 26 bases between them. The CDR3 spells CASGLGGRVTGSKFF. The CDR3 nucleotides read TGTGCTAGTGGCCTAGGGGGGCGGGTTACTGGGTCCAAGTTCTTC.

This CDR3 is CASSWAGLPYEQYF. In nucleotides, the CDR3 is TGTGCCAGCAGCTGGGCCGGGTTGCCCTACGAGCAGTACTTC. This chain joins TRBV5-6 and TRBJ2-7, with D unresolved. The V gene lost 3 bases and the J gene lost 2 bases, with 12 bases spanning the gap. Germline V CDR1 and CDR2: SGHDT, YYEEEE. The CDR3 loop spans 14 amino acids.